This entry concerns a single TCR beta chain. Its antigen remains unidentified. Related graft donors supplied nonmyeloablative bone marrow transplants, and mixed chimerism was transient. The method was immunoSEQ multiplex PCR; TCRdb's version includes in-frame clones alone and lacks a portion of them. In the table there are 55,000 to 75,000 clones, 80% to 90% of which are singletons. Germline V gene data show CDR1 as SQVTM and CDR2 as ANQGSEA. The V gene end was trimmed by 5 bases and the J gene end by 5 bases; junction bases not matched to a gene: 7. This CDR3 contains 14 residues. This specimen belongs to a study of Tregs in tolerant kidney transplant recipients. Study results and limitations: Activated donor B cell expansion appeared to reveal the most relevant donor-specific TCRbeta repertoire.

The J gene is TRBJ2-2, the V gene TRBV29-1; 8 bases map to TRBD2. The receptor's source is a human patient who received a combined kidney and bone marrow transplant. Some T cells may possibly be graft donor cells. The starting material was CD4+ T cells from blood (PBMCs), obtained 6 months after the transplant. The CDR3 sequence: CSVRTSQRTGELFF. In nucleotides, the CDR3 is TGCAGCGTTAGGACTAGCCAGAGGACCGGGGAGCTGTTTTTT.